The 17 T cell receptor beta chains below were found in one sample sequenced in a study of cytomegalovirus exposure and HLA in healthy donors. The PCR used 60 Vbeta and 13 Jbeta primers. Sequencing was performed with immunoSEQ multiplex PCR; in TCRdb, only in-frame clones are kept and a portion is missing. The sample shows 130,000 or so clones, and 1.5% to 2% sits with its ten largest clones. Sequenced sample: PBMCs. These receptor sequences come from a woman aged 60-75 years in good health and CMV-seronegative.

V usage is TRBV7-2 and J usage is TRBJ2-7, with TRBD1 identical over 7 bases. Germline CDR1 SGHTA, CDR2 FQGNSA. The J segment lost 2 bases and the V segment lost 4 bases, leaving 5 bases of the junction unmatched. This CDR3 is 14 amino acids long. For the CDR3, the DNA is TGTGCCAGCAGCTCGACAGGGATTCCCTACGAGCAGTACTTC. Encoded protein: CASSSTGIPYEQYF.

V gene TRBV2 combines with J gene TRBJ2-3; 7 positions agree with TRBD2. The CDR3 runs to 13 residues. Germline V gene lookup returns CDR1 SNHLY and CDR2 FYNNEI. J was trimmed by 1 base and V by 7 bases; bases with no gene match: 2. The CDR3 DNA reads TGTGCCAGCACTGGGGGGGGCACAGATACGCAGTATTTT. It translates to CASTGGGTDTQYF.

Note on this clone: At the DNA level, this CDR3 is encoded by other sequences in the same sample as well. V is TRBV29-1 and J is TRBJ2-7; 8 bases match TRBD1. Looked up from germline, CDR1 is SQVTM and CDR2 is ANQGSEA. The CDR3 covers 13 residues. After removal of 7 bases from V and 3 bases from J, the junction contained 8 bases not matched to a gene. CDR3 coding DNA: TGCAGCGCCCAAGGGACAGGTTTCTACGAGCAGTACTTC. This encodes CSAQGTGFYEQYF.

V usage is TRBV30 and J usage is TRBJ2-7, with TRBD1 identical over 8 bases. The CDR3 loop spans 14 amino acids. Per the germline V gene, CDR1 is GTSNPN and CDR2 is SVGIG (reference sequence). With V trimmed by 3 bases and J by 2 bases, 6 bases remained unmatched. The CDR3 coding sequence is TGTGCCTGGAGCAGGGACAGGACCCCCTACGAGCAGTACTTC. Its translation is CAWSRDRTPYEQYF.

The gene calls are TRBV28 and TRBJ1-2; D gene uncertain. The V end was cut by 2 bases, the J end by 8 bases, with 12 bases between. This CDR3 has 13 residues. Germline assignment: CDR1 MDHEN and CDR2 SYDVKM. The CDR3 sequence: CASSLPTGIGYTF. CDR3 DNA sequence: TGTGCCAGCAGTTTACCCACGGGGATCGGCTACACCTTC.

J is TRBJ2-1 and V is TRBV5-1, with 14 bases that match TRBD2. V gave up 4 bases and J gave up 7 bases; unmatched junction bases: 4. Germline lookup yields CDR1 SGHRS and CDR2 YFSETQ. The CDR3 runs to 15 residues. CDR3 region: CASSPTSGRGNEQFF. CDR3 coding DNA: TGCGCCAGCAGCCCGACTAGCGGGAGGGGAAATGAGCAGTTCTTC.

The chain couples TRBV27 to TRBJ2-5; D unclear. CDR1 and CDR2 from the germline V gene are MNHEY and SMNVEV (reference sequence). This CDR3 has 14 amino acids. Between the trimmed V and J ends, which lost 7 bases and 5 bases, there was a span of 17 bases. For the CDR3, the DNA is TGTGCCAGCATTATAGGAGTCCCAGAGGAGACCCAGTACTTC. Translation: CASIIGVPEETQYF.

The chain uses TRBV4-2 and TRBJ1-1; no firm D call. The germline V gene has CDR1 LGHNA and CDR2 YNFKEQ. Between the trimmed V and J ends, which lost 4 bases and 5 bases, there was a span of 11 bases. The CDR3 loop spans 13 amino acids. CDR3 loop: CASSRAGGTEAFF. The CDR3 bases are TGTGCCAGCAGCCGAGCAGGTGGGACTGAAGCTTTCTTT.

V and J are TRBV6-1 and TRBJ1-1; no reliable D call. Germline lookup yields CDR1 MNHNS and CDR2 SASEGT. V dropped 9 bases and J dropped 7 bases, with 3 bases sitting between them. The CDR3 is 8 amino acids. The CDR3 DNA is TGTGCCAGGTATGAAGCTTTCTTT. It is translated as CARYEAFF.

V is TRBV7-8 and J is TRBJ2-5; 10 bases fit TRBD2. J gave up 2 bases and V 5 bases, and 5 bases lay outside the gene matches. The CDR3 extends over 15 amino acids. The germline CDR1 and CDR2 sequences are SGHVS and FQNEAQ. The CDR3 protein is CASSRIAGGQETQYF. CDR3 DNA sequence: TGTGCCAGCAGCCGTATAGCGGGGGGACAAGAGACCCAGTACTTC.

The chain recombines TRBV13 with TRBJ2-4; TRBD2 aligns across 7 bases. The V gene's germline CDR1 is PRHDT and CDR2 FYEKMQ (reference sequence). The CDR3 covers 17 residues. Trimming cost V 4 bases and J 4 bases; bases outside gene matches: 13. The CDR3 is CASSSGTTHDPKNIQYF. The CDR3 DNA follows: TGTGCCAGCAGCTCGGGGACTACCCATGACCCTAAAAACATTCAGTACTTC.

V is TRBV2 and J is TRBJ1-2; a weak D match, TRBD1 (6 bases). The V gene lost 8 bases and the J gene lost 5 bases, with 24 bases spanning the gap. Germline lookup yields CDR1 SNHLY and CDR2 FYNNEI. The CDR3 contains 16 residues. CDR3 bases: TGTGCCAGCGCAGGGGCCGATACATCTTCAAGTTATGGCTACACCTTC. This translates into CASAGADTSSSYGYTF.

The rearrangement joins TRBV6-5 to TRBJ2-7, with 8 bases aligning to TRBD1. This CDR3 contains 14 residues. Looked up from germline, CDR1 is MNHEY and CDR2 is SVGAGI. After removal of 4 bases from V and 2 bases from J, the junction contained 4 bases not matched to a gene. The CDR3 region has the DNA TGTGCCAGCAGTTGGGGGACAGGAACCTACGAGCAGTACTTC. It yields the protein CASSWGTGTYEQYF.

The chain recombines TRBV5-1 with TRBJ1-1; TRBD1 aligns across 8 bases. V dropped 1 base and J dropped 1; count of bases not matched to a gene: 6. CDR3 size: 16 residues. Germline values: CDR1 SGHRS, CDR2 YFSETQ. The CDR3 DNA reads TGCGCCAGCAGCTTGTCCAAAACAGGGGGGAACACTGAAGCTTTCTTT. It specifies CASSLSKTGGNTEAFF.

The chain is built from TRBV9 and TRBJ2-7; D uncertain. The CDR3 has 13 residues. The germline CDR1 and CDR2 sequences are SGDLS and YYNGEE. Trimming removed 0 bases at V and 2 bases at J, with 6 bases between. The CDR3 loop reads CASSVGAAYEQYF. CDR3 sequence (DNA): TGTGCCAGCAGCGTAGGGGCAGCCTACGAGCAGTACTTC. The whole variable domain, remainder taken from reference TRBV9 and TRBJ2-7, is DSGVTQTPKHLITATGQRVTLRCSPRSGDLSVYWYQQSLDQGLQFLIQYYNGEERAKGNILERFSAQQFPDLHSELNLSSLELGDSALYFCASSVGAAYEQYFGPGTRLTVT.

This chain connects TRBV5-1 to TRBJ2-3; 16 bases match TRBD2. Germline V gene data show CDR1 as SGHRS and CDR2 as YFSETQ. The CDR3 has 21 residues. V lost 4 bases to trimming and J lost 0 bases; unmatched junction nucleotides: 14. The chain's CDR3 is CASSLGTSGGEYRPSTDTQYF. CDR3 bases: TGCGCCAGCAGCCTCGGGACTAGCGGGGGGGAATACCGTCCTAGCACAGATACGCAGTATTTT.

The genes are TRBV5-1 and TRBJ2-7; D is possibly TRBD1 (6 bases). Germline V CDR1 and CDR2: SGHRS, YFSETQ. The CDR3 consists of 13 residues. The V gene lost 4 bases and the J gene lost 0 bases, with 8 bases spanning the gap. CDR3 region: CASSQGSSYEQYF. CDR3 nucleotides: TGCGCCAGCAGCCAGGGGAGCTCCTACGAGCAGTACTTC. The full variable domain, its missing parts supplied by reference TRBV5-1 and TRBJ2-7, is KAGVTQTPRYLIKTRGQQVTLSCSPISGHRSVSWYQQTPGQGLQFLFEYFSETQRNKGNFPGRFSGRQFSNSRSEMNVSTLELGDSALYLCASSQGSSYEQYFGPGTRLTVT.